The clone carrying this T cell receptor (beta chain) was found many times. Its antigen remains unknown. The sample originates from a study of early T cells in non-severe SARS-CoV-2 infection. Study information: Unpaired chains resulted from sequencing bulk RNA of unsorted whole blood.

Broader study findings: Reliance on VDJdb matching favored anti-spike CD8 responses; private and CD4 specificities were missed.

Each single cDNA molecule received a unique molecular identifier. TCRdb re-derived calls from the 5' RACE reads in MiXCR, one entry per CDR3 protein. The sample includes some 82,000 distinct CDR3 sequences, approximately 12% of them seen just once. The germline V and J ends were trimmed by 6 bases and 1 base, with 21 bases remaining between them. The germline V gene has CDR1 SGHVS and CDR2 FNYEAQ. This CDR3 is built from 18 residues. This clonotype originated in an adult who was a healthcare worker with PCR-confirmed SARS-CoV-2 infection or an uninfected control (not recorded which). This specimen was whole blood, taken at baseline. This chain joins TRBV7-6 and TRBJ2-2; D assignment may be TRBD1 or TRBD2 (6 bases each). The CDR3 is CASSNRGQVAMNTGELFF. The CDR3 nucleotides read TGTGCCAGCAGTAATCGGGGGCAGGTAGCGATGAACACCGGGGAGCTGTTTTTT.